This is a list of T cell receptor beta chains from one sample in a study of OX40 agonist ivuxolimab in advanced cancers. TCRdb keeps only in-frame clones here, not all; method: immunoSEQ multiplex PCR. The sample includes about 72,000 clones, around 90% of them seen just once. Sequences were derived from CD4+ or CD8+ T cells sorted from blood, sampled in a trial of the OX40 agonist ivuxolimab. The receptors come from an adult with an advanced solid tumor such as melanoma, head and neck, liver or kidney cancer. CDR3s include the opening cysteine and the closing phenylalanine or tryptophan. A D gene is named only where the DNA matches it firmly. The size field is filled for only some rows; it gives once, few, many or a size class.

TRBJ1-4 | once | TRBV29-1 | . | CSVLPKANEKLFF | TGCAGCGTCCTCCCCAAGGCTAATGAAAAACTGTTTTTT
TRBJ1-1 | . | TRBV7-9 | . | CASSLQGVEAFF | TGTGCCAGCAGCTTACAGGGAGTTGAAGCTTTCTTT
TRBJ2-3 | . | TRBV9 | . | CASSVGGVPSTDTQYF | TGTGCCAGCAGCGTAGGGGGGGTACCTAGCACAGATACGCAGTATTTT
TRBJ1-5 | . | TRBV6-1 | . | CASSEAVNSNQPQHF | TGTGCCAGCAGTGAAGCCGTAAATAGCAATCAGCCCCAGCATTTT
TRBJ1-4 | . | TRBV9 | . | CASSVGEGYEKLFF | TGTGCCAGCAGCGTGGGGGAAGGCTATGAAAAACTGTTTTTT
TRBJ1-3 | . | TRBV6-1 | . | CASSEAVNGNTIYF | TGTGCCAGCAGTGAAGCGGTAAATGGAAACACCATATATTTT
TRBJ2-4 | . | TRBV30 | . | CAWSLGGQGVTNIQYF | TGTGCCTGGAGCTTGGGGGGGCAGGGTGTTACAAACATTCAGTACTTC
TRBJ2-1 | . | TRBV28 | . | CASSLGALSPHEQFF | TGTGCCAGCAGTTTAGGGGCCCTCTCCCCCCATGAGCAGTTCTTC
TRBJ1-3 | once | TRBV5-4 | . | CASSMSVSGNTIYF | TGTGCCAGCAGCATGTCCGTCTCTGGAAACACCATATATTTT
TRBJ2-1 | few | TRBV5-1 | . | CASSLGRSYNEQFF | TGCGCCAGCAGCCTCGGTAGGTCCTACAATGAGCAGTTCTTC
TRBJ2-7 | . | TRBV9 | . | CASSAQAGTEQYF | TGTGCCAGCAGCGCCCAAGCAGGTACCGAGCAGTACTTC
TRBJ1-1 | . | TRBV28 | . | CASINRGRSMNTEAFF | TGTGCCAGCATTAACCGAGGTAGGAGCATGAACACTGAAGCTTTCTTT
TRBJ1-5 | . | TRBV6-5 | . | CASRRDSNQPQHF | TGTGCCAGCAGAAGGGACAGCAATCAGCCCCAGCATTTT
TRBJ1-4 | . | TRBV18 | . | CASSPPGRNEKLFF | TGTGCCAGCTCACCACCGGGGCGGAATGAAAAACTGTTTTTT
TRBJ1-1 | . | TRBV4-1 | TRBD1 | CASSHGQGGRNTEAFF | TGCGCCAGCAGCCACGGACAGGGGGGTAGGAACACTGAAGCTTTCTTT
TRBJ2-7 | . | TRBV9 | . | CASSPGGGRYEQYF | TGTGCCAGCAGCCCTGGAGGTGGGAGGTACGAGCAGTACTTC
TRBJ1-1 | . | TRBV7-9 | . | CASSSQGRTTEAFF | TGTGCCAGCAGTTCCCAGGGGAGGACCACTGAAGCTTTCTTT
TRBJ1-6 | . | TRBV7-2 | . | CASSFGVRPNSPLHF | TGTGCCAGCAGCTTCGGGGTGCGGCCCAATTCACCCCTCCACTTT
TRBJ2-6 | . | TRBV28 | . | CASSLGLAGANVLTF | TGTGCCAGCAGCCTTGGACTGGCTGGGGCCAACGTCCTGACTTTC
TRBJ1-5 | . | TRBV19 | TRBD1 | CASRDRASPQHF | TGTGCCAGTAGGGACAGGGCTTCACCCCAGCATTTT
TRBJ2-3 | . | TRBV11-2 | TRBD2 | CASSPGLVITDTQYF | TGTGCCAGCAGCCCGGGACTAGTGATTACAGATACGCAGTATTTT
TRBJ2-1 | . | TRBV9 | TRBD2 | CASSVEAGGPLYNEQFF | TGTGCCAGCAGCGTAGAGGCGGGGGGGCCCTTGTACAATGAGCAGTTCTTC
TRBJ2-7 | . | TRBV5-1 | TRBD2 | CASSHSGSSYEQYF | TGTGCCAGCAGCCATAGCGGGAGCTCCTACGAGCAGTACTTC
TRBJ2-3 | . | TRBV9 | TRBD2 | CASSVFPSGVGSTDTQYF | TGTGCCAGCAGCGTCTTTCCCAGCGGGGTGGGTAGCACAGATACGCAGTATTTT
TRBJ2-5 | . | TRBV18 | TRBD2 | CASSPRLAGGNQETQYF | TGTGCCAGCTCACCACGGCTAGCGGGAGGGAACCAAGAGACCCAGTACTTC
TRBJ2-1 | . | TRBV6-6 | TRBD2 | CASSPPDSGGANEQFF | TGTGCCAGCAGTCCACCAGACAGCGGGGGGGCCAATGAGCAGTTCTTC
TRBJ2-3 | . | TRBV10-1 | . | CASSKQGTDTQYF | TGCGCCAGCAGTAAACAGGGAACGGATACGCAGTATTTT
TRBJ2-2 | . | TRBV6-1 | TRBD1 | CASSARQGYTGELFF | TGTGCCAGCAGTGCTAGACAGGGGTACACCGGGGAGCTGTTTTTT
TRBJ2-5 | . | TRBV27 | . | CASSTWKAKQETQYF | TGTGCCAGCAGTACCTGGAAAGCGAAACAAGAGACCCAGTACTTC
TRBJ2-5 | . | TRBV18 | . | CASSPPDLQETQYF | TGTGCCAGCTCACCACCGGATCTCCAAGAGACCCAGTACTTC
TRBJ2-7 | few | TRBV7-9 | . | CASSLALLSDEQYF | TGTGCCAGCAGCTTAGCCCTGCTCAGCGACGAGCAGTACTTC
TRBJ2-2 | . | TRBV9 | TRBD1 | CASSVSPGGFTGELFF | TGTGCCAGCAGCGTTTCCCCAGGGGGCTTCACCGGGGAGCTGTTTTTT
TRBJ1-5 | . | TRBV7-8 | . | CASSLLRGQPQHF | TGTGCCAGCAGCTTATTGAGGGGGCAGCCCCAGCATTTT
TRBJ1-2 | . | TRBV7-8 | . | CASSPVGGSPDGYTF | TGTGCCAGCAGCCCCGTGGGGGGGTCGCCGGATGGCTACACCTTC
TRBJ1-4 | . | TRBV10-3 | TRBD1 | CATGQGGEKLFF | TGTGCCACCGGACAGGGCGGTGAAAAACTGTTTTTT
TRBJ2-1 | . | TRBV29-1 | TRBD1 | CSVDRASYNEQFF | TGCAGCGTGGACAGGGCATCCTACAATGAGCAGTTCTTC
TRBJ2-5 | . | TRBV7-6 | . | CASSAVEETQYF | TGTGCCAGCAGCGCAGTAGAAGAGACCCAGTACTTC
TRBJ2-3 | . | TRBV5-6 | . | CASSRVEADTQYF | TGTGCCAGCAGTCGGGTCGAGGCAGATACGCAGTATTTT
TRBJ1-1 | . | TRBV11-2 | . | CASLGDLNTEAFF | TGTGCCAGCCTGGGGGACCTCAACACTGAAGCTTTCTTT
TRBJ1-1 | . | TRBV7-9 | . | CASSLAYRVNTEAFF | TGTGCCAGCAGCTTAGCGTACAGGGTGAACACTGAAGCTTTCTTT
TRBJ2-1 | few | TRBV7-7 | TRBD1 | CASSLSGQADEQFF | TGTGCTAGCAGCTTATCGGGACAGGCCGATGAGCAGTTCTTC
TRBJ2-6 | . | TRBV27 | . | CASLPGGGRSGANVLTF | TGTGCCAGCCTACCAGGTGGGGGCCGCTCTGGGGCCAACGTCCTGACTTTC
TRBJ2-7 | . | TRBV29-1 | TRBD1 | CSVSRPGTGAYEQYF | TGCAGCGTTTCACGACCCGGGACAGGGGCCTACGAGCAGTACTTC
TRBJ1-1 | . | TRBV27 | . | CASSFSAAVNMNTEAFF | TGTGCCAGCAGTTTTTCAGCGGCGGTTAACATGAACACTGAAGCTTTCTTT
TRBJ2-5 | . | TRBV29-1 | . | CSVVPGHSLETQYF | TGCAGCGTCGTACCGGGCCATAGTTTGGAGACCCAGTACTTC
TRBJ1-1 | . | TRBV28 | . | CASSYDSLMNTEAFF | TGTGCCAGCAGTTACGATAGCCTAATGAACACTGAAGCTTTCTTT
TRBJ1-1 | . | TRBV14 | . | CASSLKATEAFF | TGTGCCAGCAGCCTCAAGGCCACTGAAGCTTTCTTT